This T cell receptor beta chain was sequenced for a study of blood T cell repertoires in COVID-19. Study in general: Acute and convalescent COVID-19 samples came from the United States, Italy and Spain.

Clones were sequenced by immunoSEQ multiplex PCR, and TCRdb holds only the in-frame ones, with some missing. The repertoire holds over 250,000 clones, with more than 75% as singletons. The V and J ends lost 8 bases and 0 bases respectively, with 10 bases between them. CDR1 and CDR2 from the germline V gene are SNHLY and FYNNEI. The CDR3 runs to 13 residues. The sequenced sample was peripheral blood. The source is a man between 40 and 49 years old who had recovered from COVID-19. The chain joins TRBV2 to TRBJ1-1; no reliable D call. Written as DNA, the CDR3 is TGTGCCAGCCTTTTTGAGGTGAACACTGAAGCTTTCTTT. Its translation is CASLFEVNTEAFF.